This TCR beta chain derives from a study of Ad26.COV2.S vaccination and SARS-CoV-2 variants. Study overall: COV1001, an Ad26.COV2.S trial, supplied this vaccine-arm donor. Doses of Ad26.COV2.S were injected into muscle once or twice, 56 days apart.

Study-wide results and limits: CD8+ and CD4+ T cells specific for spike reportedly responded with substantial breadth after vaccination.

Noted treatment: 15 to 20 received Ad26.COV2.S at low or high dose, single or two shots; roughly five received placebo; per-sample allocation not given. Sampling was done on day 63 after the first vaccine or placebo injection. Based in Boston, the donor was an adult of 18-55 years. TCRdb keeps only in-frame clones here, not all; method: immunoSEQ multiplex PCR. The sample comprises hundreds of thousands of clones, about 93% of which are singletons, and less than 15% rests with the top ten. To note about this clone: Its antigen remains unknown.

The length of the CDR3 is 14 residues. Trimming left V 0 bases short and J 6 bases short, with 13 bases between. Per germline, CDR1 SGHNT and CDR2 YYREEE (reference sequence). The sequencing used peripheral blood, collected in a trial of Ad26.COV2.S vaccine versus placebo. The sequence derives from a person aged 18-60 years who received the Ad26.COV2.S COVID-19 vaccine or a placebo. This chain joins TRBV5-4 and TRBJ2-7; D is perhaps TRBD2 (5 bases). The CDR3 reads CASSLVSAEGEQYF. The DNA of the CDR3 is TGTGCCAGCAGCTTGGTTTCTGCAGAGGGCGAGCAGTACTTC.